This T cell receptor beta chain comes out of a study of T cell changes during pregnancy in multiple sclerosis. There are 13 residues in the CDR3. The V gene lost 5 bases and the J gene lost 4 bases, with 8 bases spanning the gap. The germline V gene has CDR1 MDHEN and CDR2 SYDVKM. Measured with immunoSEQ multiplex PCR; TCRdb has only the in-frame clones, and not every one. The sample carries over 70,000 clones, about 92% recorded once. This TCR derives from a female donor in good health, enrolled as a control in a pregnancy study. The chain combines TRBV28 with TRBJ2-2; tentatively, D is TRBD1 (5 bases). Source: peripheral blood, taken in the third trimester of pregnancy. The CDR3 bases are TGTGCCAGCAGTGCCCAGGGCACCGGGGAGCTGTTTTTT. Translation gives CASSAQGTGELFF. The variable domain in full, with the rest retrieved from reference TRBV28 and TRBJ2-2, is DVKVTQSSRYLVKRTGEKVFLECVQDMDHENMFWYRQDPGLGLRLIYFSYDVKMKEKGDIPEGYSVSREKKERFSLILESASTNQTSMYLCASSAQGTGELFFGEGSRLTVL.